The rows below give T cell receptor beta chains drawn from one sample of a study of patients and donors after allogeneic stem cell transplantation. Using its own MiXCR run on the RT-PCR reads, TCRdb lists one record per CDR3 protein. The sample has about a million distinct CDR3 sequences; under 20% are singletons. Material: blood, either unsorted or a sorted T cell fraction (not recorded which). Receptors were obtained from a human donor who was either an allogeneic HSCT recipient or a stem cell or donor lymphocyte infusion donor (not recorded which). It is not recorded whose cells these are; they may come from a transplant donor. The CDR3 runs from the conserved cysteine through the conserved F or W. The order of the fields is V gene, clone size, J gene, D gene, CDR3 DNA, CDR3 protein. A D gene is named only where the DNA matches it firmly. The size field is filled for only some rows; it gives once, few, many or a size class.

V gene: TRBV29-1
clone size: -
J gene: TRBJ2-3
D gene: -
CDR3 DNA: TGCAGCGTTTCGCGGTCTTTTCGGTACACAGATACGCAGTATTTT
CDR3 protein: CSVSRSFRYTDTQYF

V gene: TRBV3-1
clone size: few
J gene: TRBJ1-5
D gene: -
CDR3 DNA: TGTGCCAGCAGCCAAGGTCAGAATAGCAATCAGCCCCAGCATTTT
CDR3 protein: CASSQGQNSNQPQHF

V gene: TRBV12-3/TRBV12-4
clone size: -
J gene: TRBJ2-1
D gene: -
CDR3 DNA: TGTGCCAGCAGTTTTTACCGGACCTACTACAATGAGCAGTTCTTC
CDR3 protein: CASSFYRTYYNEQFF

V gene: TRBV5-1
clone size: -
J gene: TRBJ2-5
D gene: -
CDR3 DNA: TGCGCCAGCAGCTTGGCCGAGCGGGAGACCCAGTACTTC
CDR3 protein: CASSLAERETQYF

V gene: TRBV10-3
clone size: few
J gene: TRBJ2-2
D gene: -
CDR3 DNA: TGTGCCATCAGTGAGCCAGGGGACCGCACCGGGGAGCTGTTTTTT
CDR3 protein: CAISEPGDRTGELFF

V gene: TRBV12-3/TRBV12-4
clone size: many
J gene: TRBJ2-2
D gene: -
CDR3 DNA: TGTGCCAGCAGCCTCCGAGGCACGAACACCGGGGAGCTGTTTTTT
CDR3 protein: CASSLRGTNTGELFF

V gene: TRBV18
clone size: few
J gene: TRBJ2-3
D gene: TRBD1
CDR3 DNA: TGTGCCAGCTCACCAACCGGGACAGGCGGTGGGGAAGATACGCAGTATTTT
CDR3 protein: CASSPTGTGGGEDTQYF

V gene: TRBV7-2
clone size: -
J gene: TRBJ1-1
D gene: TRBD1
CDR3 DNA: TGTGCCAGCGTCAGGGACAGGGGTTTCACTGAAGCTTTCTTT
CDR3 protein: CASVRDRGFTEAFF

V gene: TRBV7-3
clone size: few
J gene: TRBJ1-1
D gene: -
CDR3 DNA: TGTGCCAGCAGCCCAGGGATGGGGTACACTGAAGCTTTCTTT
CDR3 protein: CASSPGMGYTEAFF

V gene: TRBV5-1
clone size: few
J gene: TRBJ2-7
D gene: -
CDR3 DNA: TGCGCCAGCAGCACTGCCGGACACCTCTACGAGCAGTACTTC
CDR3 protein: CASSTAGHLYEQYF

V gene: TRBV24-1
clone size: few
J gene: TRBJ2-5
D gene: -
CDR3 DNA: TGTGCCACCAGTGATTTGTGGGGGCCCCGAGAGACCCAGTACTTC
CDR3 protein: CATSDLWGPRETQYF

V gene: TRBV28
clone size: many
J gene: TRBJ1-3
D gene: -
CDR3 DNA: TGTGCCAGCAGTTTACCCGGAGCTGGAAACACCATATATTTT
CDR3 protein: CASSLPGAGNTIYF

V gene: TRBV6-5
clone size: few
J gene: TRBJ2-7
D gene: TRBD1
CDR3 DNA: TGTGCCAGCAGTTCTCGAACCGGGACAGGGGCCTACGAGCAGTACTTC
CDR3 protein: CASSSRTGTGAYEQYF

V gene: TRBV3-1
clone size: -
J gene: TRBJ2-1
D gene: -
CDR3 DNA: TGTGCCAGCAGCCAAGACCAAGAGCAGTTCTTC
CDR3 protein: CASSQDQEQFF

V gene: TRBV7-2
clone size: -
J gene: TRBJ1-1
D gene: -
CDR3 DNA: TGTGCCAGCAGCTTACAGATCCTGAACACTGAAGCTTTCTTT
CDR3 protein: CASSLQILNTEAFF

V gene: TRBV20-1
clone size: few
J gene: TRBJ2-5
D gene: -
CDR3 DNA: TGCAGTGCTAGAGAAGTTGGAAAGGGACAAGAGACCCAGTACTTC
CDR3 protein: CSAREVGKGQETQYF

V gene: TRBV6-2/TRBV6-3
clone size: few
J gene: TRBJ1-6
D gene: -
CDR3 DNA: TGTGCCAGCAGTGATCGGGACCGCAATTCACCCCTCCACTTT
CDR3 protein: CASSDRDRNSPLHF

V gene: TRBV20-1
clone size: -
J gene: TRBJ2-7
D gene: TRBD1
CDR3 DNA: TGCAGTGCTAGTAGAGCAGGGGGAGTTTACGAGCAGTACTTC
CDR3 protein: CSASRAGGVYEQYF

V gene: TRBV12-3/TRBV12-4
clone size: few
J gene: TRBJ2-3
D gene: -
CDR3 DNA: TGTGCCAGCAGTTCAGGGGCCCAGAGCGCAGATACGCAGTATTTT
CDR3 protein: CASSSGAQSADTQYF

V gene: TRBV6-5
clone size: -
J gene: TRBJ1-2
D gene: -
CDR3 DNA: TGTGCCAGCAGTTACCTCGGGGGACGGGGCAGAAGATTCTATGGCTACACCTTC
CDR3 protein: CASSYLGGRGRRFYGYTF

V gene: TRBV12-3/TRBV12-4
clone size: many
J gene: TRBJ2-1
D gene: -
CDR3 DNA: TGTGCCAGCAGTGCGCTAAACAATGAGCAGTTCTTC
CDR3 protein: CASSALNNEQFF

V gene: TRBV28
clone size: few
J gene: TRBJ1-3
D gene: -
CDR3 DNA: TGTGCCAGCAGTTCCCCCGACAGGCGGGGAAACACCATATATTTT
CDR3 protein: CASSSPDRRGNTIYF

V gene: TRBV24-1
clone size: -
J gene: TRBJ2-3
D gene: -
CDR3 DNA: TGTGCCACCAGTGGTTTTCGGCAGGGGAAGTCAGATACGCAGTATTTT
CDR3 protein: CATSGFRQGKSDTQYF

V gene: TRBV7-2
clone size: few
J gene: TRBJ1-5
D gene: TRBD1
CDR3 DNA: TGTGCCAGCAGCTTTTCAGGGGGCTGGGGTCAGCCCCAGCATTTT
CDR3 protein: CASSFSGGWGQPQHF

V gene: TRBV30
clone size: -
J gene: TRBJ1-5
D gene: TRBD1
CDR3 DNA: TGTGCCTGGAGTCCCAGGGGGGGCAATCAGCCCCAGCATTTT
CDR3 protein: CAWSPRGGNQPQHF

V gene: TRBV20-1
clone size: -
J gene: TRBJ2-3
D gene: TRBD2
CDR3 DNA: TGCAGTGCTAGAGATGGGCTAGCGGGAGACCCACTACAAACAGATACGCAGTATTTT
CDR3 protein: CSARDGLAGDPLQTDTQYF